This TCR beta chain was identified during a study of T cells after somatic rescue of genetic block. V was pared by 6 bases and J by 4 bases, with 14 bases of the junction left unmatched. Germline loops: CDR1 SEHNR, CDR2 FQNEAQ (reference sequence). CDR3 size: 16 residues. Clones were read by immunoSEQ multiplex PCR, and TCRdb kept only the in-frame ones, dropping some. The sample records around 67,000 clones, about 91% being singletons. This TCR derives from a man aged 40-55 years. Material for sequencing was peripheral blood mononuclear cells (PBMCs). The rearrangement joins TRBV7-9 to TRBJ2-7; the match to TRBD2 covers 8 bases. The CDR3 DNA sequence: TGTGCCAGCAGTCTAACCGGAGCGGGGGCTGAATACGAGCAGTACTTC. It is translated as CASSLTGAGAEYEQYF.